A selection of T cell receptor beta chains follows, all from one sample in a study of T cell responses to AZD1222 COVID-19 vaccine. The repertoire was sequenced with immunoSEQ multiplex PCR; TCRdb's copy has only in-frame clones and lacks some. The sample records roughly 270,000 clones, around 92% being singletons. The source was peripheral blood, collected 28 days after the second AZD1222 dose. All receptors derive from an adult who received the AZD1222 COVID-19 vaccine. CDR3s include the opening cysteine and the closing phenylalanine or tryptophan. D genes are given only for firm matches. Expanded clones are given a class, and other clones once, few, many or no size at all.

V	length	size	J	D	CDR3	DNA
TRBV21-1	12	-	TRBJ1-2	-	CASSKAGGGYTF	TGTGCCAGCAGCAAAGCAGGGGGCGGCTACACCTTC
TRBV10-3	20	-	TRBJ2-5	TRBD2	CAISESTGGLAGAQQETQYF	TGTGCCATCAGTGAGTCGACAGGGGGACTAGCGGGGGCTCAACAAGAGACCCAGTACTTC
TRBV12-5	14	-	TRBJ1-1	-	CASGFSQKNTEAFF	TGTGCTAGTGGTTTCTCACAGAAGAACACTGAAGCTTTCTTT
TRBV3-1/TRBV3-2	16	-	TRBJ1-2	-	CASSQVPVGPIYGYTF	TGTGCCAGCAGCCAGGTCCCGGTAGGGCCCATCTATGGCTACACCTTC
TRBV28	12	-	TRBJ2-2	-	CASSKTFGELFF	TGTGCCAGCAGCAAAACGTTCGGGGAGCTGTTTTTT
TRBV7-9	14	-	TRBJ1-3	-	CASSPGTSGNTIYF	TGTGCCAGCAGCCCAGGGACGTCTGGAAACACCATATATTTT
TRBV3-1/TRBV3-2	15	-	TRBJ2-1	-	CASSQAPGHANEQFF	TGTGCCAGCAGCCAAGCCCCCGGGCACGCCAATGAGCAGTTCTTC
TRBV29-1	12	-	TRBJ2-3	TRBD2	CSVDGGERTQYF	TGCAGCGTTGACGGGGGGGAGAGGACGCAGTATTTT
TRBV6-5	14	-	TRBJ1-1	-	CASSLIFEQGKAFF	TGTGCCAGCAGCCTAATTTTCGAGCAGGGGAAAGCTTTCTTT
TRBV5-1	13	-	TRBJ1-1	-	CASSLGARAEAFF	TGCGCCAGCAGTCTTGGAGCCAGGGCTGAAGCTTTCTTT
TRBV5-1	17	-	TRBJ2-1	TRBD2	CASSLAETSGSSYEQFF	TGCGCCAGCAGCTTGGCCGAGACTAGCGGGAGTTCGTATGAGCAGTTCTTC
TRBV28	13	-	TRBJ2-7	-	CASIDLGSYEQYF	TGTGCCAGCATCGACCTTGGCTCCTACGAGCAGTACTTC
TRBV7-2	15	-	TRBJ2-1	-	CASSPRAGRYNEQFF	TGTGCCAGCAGCCCCCGGGCAGGCCGCTACAATGAGCAGTTCTTC
TRBV27	15	-	TRBJ1-1	-	CASSLFPGLNTEAFF	TGTGCCAGCAGTTTATTTCCAGGATTGAACACTGAAGCTTTCTTT
TRBV6-5	14	-	TRBJ1-1	-	CASSYSRGMTEAFF	TGTGCCAGCAGTTACTCGAGGGGGATGACTGAAGCTTTCTTT
TRBV16	15	-	TRBJ2-7	TRBD2	CASSRSSGASYEQYF	TGTGCCAGCAGCCGTTCCAGCGGGGCCTCCTACGAGCAGTACTTC
TRBV29-1	13	-	TRBJ1-2	-	CSVGTGSYYGYTF	TGCAGCGTTGGCACAGGGTCCTACTATGGCTACACCTTC
TRBV5-1	15	once	TRBJ1-1	-	CASSLVAGSNTEAFF	TGCGCCAGCAGCTTGGTTGCAGGATCGAACACTGAAGCTTTCTTT
TRBV19	14	-	TRBJ1-5	TRBD1	CASGPDRVGQPQHF	TGTGCCAGTGGCCCGGACAGGGTGGGACAGCCCCAGCATTTT
TRBV5-4	17	-	TRBJ2-5	-	CASSLGQPRGYQETQYF	TGTGCCAGCAGCCTCGGACAGCCGCGGGGGTACCAAGAGACCCAGTACTTC
TRBV24-1	12	-	TRBJ2-7	-	CATMTATYEQYF	TGTGCCACCATGACAGCCACCTACGAGCAGTACTTC
TRBV5-7	17	-	TRBJ1-1	TRBD1	CASSIRDRGPQGTEAFF	TGTGCCAGCAGCATCCGGGACAGGGGGCCCCAGGGCACTGAAGCTTTCTTT
TRBV7-2	15	-	TRBJ2-7	TRBD2	CASSVAGRRAYEQYF	TGTGCCAGCAGCGTAGCGGGACGTAGAGCCTACGAGCAGTACTTC
TRBV28	17	-	TRBJ1-1	TRBD1	CASREGQGNRLNTEAFF	TGTGCCAGCAGGGAGGGACAGGGAAATCGATTGAACACTGAAGCTTTCTTT
TRBV2	12	-	TRBJ2-7	TRBD1	CASKPTGYEQYF	TGTGCCAGCAAGCCGACAGGGTACGAGCAGTACTTC
TRBV6-5	12	-	TRBJ1-2	-	CASSSLVGGYTF	TGTGCCAGCAGTTCACTGGTCGGTGGCTACACCTTC